This T cell receptor (beta chain) is from a study of shared clonotypes between healthy human individuals. The authors distributed each subset's genomic DNA evenly over several immunoSEQ plates. Sequenced by immunoSEQ multiplex PCR; TCRdb stores in-frame clones only, minus some. The sample has around 450,000 clones, 70% to 80% seen once. Study-wide results and caveats: Exclusively blood specimens were collected; tissue repertoires likely differ. With few donors, the genetic and exposure-history diversity represented was limited.

J was trimmed by 3 bases and V by 2 bases; bases with no gene match: 2. This CDR3 has 15 amino acids. CDR1 and CDR2 (germline): MGHRA, YSYEKL. Genomic DNA, for the unsorted samples, came from 80 million to 100 million PBMCs. With regard to this clone: Its antigen remains unidentified.

Sequenced sample: PBMCs. The sequence was collected from a middle-aged woman in good health. Some clones in this sample may be carry-over from other donors' samples. The gene calls are TRBV4-1 and TRBJ2-7; 12 nucleotides agree with TRBD2. The CDR3 nucleotides are TGCGCCAGCAGCCAACTAGCGGGAGGGCACTACGAGCAGTACTTC. Amino acid sequence: CASSQLAGGHYEQYF.